The 32 T cell receptor beta chains below come from one sample, sequenced in a study of regulatory T cells in long-lasting Graves disease. Regarding time point: newly diagnosed GD, antithyroid drugs for less than 3 months. PBMC-derived RNA was used for the TCR library. iRepertoire HTBI primers and Arm-PCR of CDR3 regions built TCR beta libraries. TCRdb fed the multiplex PCR reads into MiXCR, producing one record per CDR3 protein. Of under 400,000 distinct CDR3 sequences in the sample, approximately 15% were seen once. These data also formed part of another study, on T cells in Graves' hyperthyroidism and ophthalmopathy.

The starting material was peripheral blood mononuclear cells (PBMCs), obtained at new diagnosis, from a patient treated with antithyroid drugs. The receptors come from a man aged 40-55 years with Graves disease.

This clonotype was counted many times. The chain uses TRBV15 and TRBJ1-4; no clear D. Germline CDR1 LNHNV, CDR2 YYDKDF (reference sequence). The CDR3 loop spans 15 amino acids. Trimming shortened V by 0 bases and J by 5 bases, and 10 bases separated the two germline ends. The CDR3 region is CATSRDVGRNEKLFF. CDR3 in DNA: TGTGCCACCAGCAGAGATGTCGGGAGAAATGAAAAACTGTTTTTT.

This clonotype appeared many times. This rearrangement joins TRBV7-9 to TRBJ2-6, with TRBD1 matching over 9 bases. Germline V gene lookup returns CDR1 SEHNR and CDR2 FQNEAQ (reference sequence). The V and J ends lost 6 bases and 0 bases, in that order; junction bases with no gene match: 9. The CDR3 sequence is 18 residues long. The CDR3 coding sequence is TGTGCCAGCAGTTTCCGGGACAGGGTTAGCTCTGGGGCCAACGTCCTGACTTTC. Protein product: CASSFRDRVSSGANVLTF.

This clonotype was observed many times. The chain is built from TRBV7-3 and TRBJ2-2, with D tentatively TRBD1 or TRBD2 (5 bases each). This CDR3 has 14 amino acids. Germline-derived CDR1 and CDR2 are SGHTA and FQGTGA. Trimming took 4 bases from V and 8 from J, leaving 14 bases between them. CDR3 residues: CASSSGTPRGELFF. The CDR3 nucleotides read TGTGCCAGCAGCTCCGGGACGCCCAGGGGGGAGCTGTTTTTT.

The J gene is TRBJ2-2, the V gene TRBV30; D is tentatively TRBD1 or TRBD2 (6 bases each). Germline assignment: CDR1 GTSNPN and CDR2 SVGIG (reference sequence). V lost 1 base and J lost 3, with 15 bases in between. This CDR3 region has 16 residues. The CDR3 DNA is TGTGCCTGGAGTGCCCCCGGGGGCGGGTACACCGGGGAGCTGTTTTTT. Its translation is CAWSAPGGGYTGELFF.

This clonotype was counted ten times or more. The gene calls are TRBV25-1 and TRBJ2-3; D is possibly TRBD1 (6 bases). The CDR3 totals 13 residues. The V end lost 11 bases, the J end lost 1 base, and 13 bases lay between the germline ends. Germline V lookup: CDR1 MGHDK, CDR2 SYGVNS. This CDR3 is CAGAWTGTDTQYF. CDR3 sequence (DNA): TGTGCCGGGGCATGGACAGGCACAGATACGCAGTATTTT.

Many counts were recorded for this clonotype. The V gene is TRBV11-1, the J gene TRBJ1-1; TRBD1 is a possible D gene (6 bases). This CDR3 has 13 residues. V was clipped by 0 bases and J by 6 bases, with 8 bases between them. Germline CDR1 SGHAT, CDR2 FQDESV (reference sequence). The CDR3 spells CASSLAGQPEAFF. The DNA of the CDR3 is TGTGCCAGCAGCTTAGCGGGACAACCTGAAGCTTTCTTT.

The chain joins TRBV27 to TRBJ2-7, with D perhaps TRBD2 (7 bases). V was cut by 3 bases and J by 1 base, with 16 bases left in between. The CDR3 spans 16 residues. Germline loops: CDR1 MNHEY, CDR2 SMNVEV (reference sequence). The CDR3 spells CASSLVRAGASYEQYF. Here the CDR3 DNA reads TGTGCCAGCAGTTTGGTTAGGGCGGGGGCATCCTACGAGCAGTACTTC.

With respect to this clonotype: A much larger clone is a single base away; this may be a read error. This chain connects TRBV2 to TRBJ1-6, with 7 bases aligning to TRBD1. The V segment lost 6 bases and the J segment 5 bases; nucleotides outside the gene matches: 4. The length of the CDR3 is 14 residues. From germline, CDR1 is SNHLY and CDR2 FYNNEI. The CDR3 loop is CASRRGQHNSPLHF. In nucleotides, the CDR3 is TGTGCCAGCAGGAGGGGACAGCATAATTCACCCCTCCACTTT.

This clonotype was picked up many times. The genes are TRBV20-1 and TRBJ2-2; D gene uncertain. Trimming cost V 6 bases and J 4 bases, with 12 bases left between them. The CDR3 contains 13 residues. Germline V CDR1 and CDR2: DFQATT, SNEGSKA (reference sequence). The CDR3 is CSAWGRSTGELFF. CDR3 nucleotides: TGCAGTGCGTGGGGTCGGAGCACCGGGGAGCTGTTTTTT.

This rearrangement joins TRBV20-1 to TRBJ1-1, with 8 bases fitting TRBD1. CDR1 DFQATT and CDR2 SNEGSKA come from the germline V gene (reference sequence). V lost 6 bases, J lost 3 bases, and 6 bases stayed unmatched. This CDR3 comprises 13 residues. The CDR3 nucleotides are TGCAGTGCCGGGCAGGGGGCCGACACTGAAGCTTTCTTT. Residues: CSAGQGADTEAFF.

The chain combines TRBV27 with TRBJ2-7; tentatively, D is TRBD1 (6 bases). Trimming took off 2 bases at V and 2 bases at J, with 13 bases between the two ends. The CDR3 runs to 15 residues. Germline CDR1 MNHEY, CDR2 SMNVEV (reference sequence). DNA for the CDR3: TGTGCCAGCAGTTTAGGGGCAGGGGACCCCTACGAGCAGTACTTC. It yields the protein CASSLGAGDPYEQYF.

This clonotype was counted only a few times. V gene TRBV20-1 combines with J gene TRBJ1-5, with a possible D match to TRBD1 (5 bases). Looked up from germline, CDR1 is DFQATT and CDR2 is SNEGSKA (reference sequence). Trimming cost V 5 bases and J 3 bases, with 11 bases left between them. This CDR3 has 13 residues. CDR3 residues: CSAPGGANQPQHF. The CDR3 bases are TGCAGTGCTCCGGGGGGTGCCAATCAGCCCCAGCATTTT.

The table lists this clonotype with many counts. This chain joins TRBV5-1 and TRBJ2-1; TRBD2 aligns across 7 bases. Germline CDR1 is SGHRS and CDR2 is YFSETQ. CDR3 length: 13 amino acids. Trimming at V came to 4 bases and at J to 8 bases, leaving 6 bases not matched to a gene. CDR3 bases: TGCGCCAGCAGCGTGGGACTAAAGGATGAGCAGTTCTTC. Its protein product is CASSVGLKDEQFF.

This clonotype was counted a few times. V gene TRBV5-1 combines with J gene TRBJ2-7; D is possibly TRBD1 (5 bases). There are 16 residues in the CDR3. Germline CDR1 is SGHRS and CDR2 is YFSETQ. Deletions cut 0 bases from V and 0 bases from J, with 13 bases between. CDR3 protein: CASSLAITTASYEQYF. CDR3 coding DNA: TGCGCCAGCAGCTTGGCGATCACGACAGCCTCCTACGAGCAGTACTTC.

This clonotype was detected only a few times. DNA of the CDR3: TGTGCCAGCAGTCAGGAGAATCAGCCCCAGCATTTT. This encodes CASSQENQPQHF. The genes are TRBV7-9 and TRBJ1-5, with D uncertain. The CDR3 covers 12 residues. Germline-derived CDR1 and CDR2 are SEHNR and FQNEAQ (reference sequence). Trimming took off 6 bases at V and 4 bases at J, with 7 bases between the two ends.

This clonotype showed up just once. The genes are TRBV7-2 and TRBJ1-1; 7 bases map to TRBD1. This CDR3 is built from 15 residues. Germline-derived CDR1 and CDR2 are SGHTA and FQGNSA. J was trimmed by 5 bases and V by 0 bases; bases with no gene match: 6. In DNA, the CDR3 is TGTGCCAGCAGCTTAGCAGGGGGCATGGGAACTGAAGCTTTCTTT. It is translated as CASSLAGGMGTEAFF.

This clonotype has only a few counts. The V call is TRBV7-9, the J call TRBJ2-7; maybe TRBD1 (5 bases). The CDR3 loop spans 15 amino acids. Trimming left V 0 bases short and J 3 bases short, with 12 bases between. Germline V gives CDR1 SEHNR, CDR2 FQNEAQ (reference sequence). This CDR3 is CASSLANRIIYEQYF. CDR3 in DNA: TGTGCCAGCAGCTTAGCCAACAGGATCATCTACGAGCAGTACTTC.

CDR3 in amino acids: CASSSPGRKDIQYF. Written as DNA, the CDR3 is TGTGCCAGCAGCTCCCCGGGTCGGAAGGACATTCAGTACTTC. The chain is built from TRBV11-2 and TRBJ2-4; D gene unclear. V lost 4 bases to trimming and J lost 8 bases, with 15 bases between them. Looked up from germline, CDR1 is SGHAT and CDR2 is FQNNGV. The length of the CDR3 is 14 residues.

This clonotype was detected many times. The chain has TRBV12-3 or TRBV12-4 and TRBJ2-1, with a weak D call TRBD2 (6 bases). V was cut by 5 bases and J by 5 bases, with 19 bases left in between. The CDR3 contains 16 residues. The CDR3 loop is CASSGPGLQGDNEQFF. The CDR3 nucleotides read TGTGCCAGCAGTGGGCCGGGACTCCAGGGAGACAATGAGCAGTTCTTC.

This clonotype was observed at least ten times. The chain combines TRBV7-3 with TRBJ2-7; D is perhaps TRBD1 (6 bases). The CDR3 consists of 15 residues. CDR1 and CDR2 from the germline V gene are SGHTA and FQGTGA. The germline V and J ends were trimmed by 5 bases and 6 bases, with 20 bases remaining between them. The CDR3 is CASSQKAPGTSEQYF. In DNA, the CDR3 is TGTGCCAGCAGCCAGAAGGCACCCGGGACATCCGAGCAGTACTTC.

There are many counts of this clonotype. V usage is TRBV12-5 and J usage is TRBJ2-7; TRBD2 agrees at 10 bases. Losses at the gene ends were 3 bases for V and 0 bases for J; bases not matched to a gene: 2. Germline values: CDR1 LGHNT, CDR2 FRNRAP. This CDR3 region has 15 residues. The CDR3 sequence is CASGFLAGDSYEQYF. The CDR3 DNA sequence: TGTGCTAGTGGTTTTCTAGCGGGGGACTCCTACGAGCAGTACTTC.

This clonotype was seen a few times. The J gene is TRBJ1-5, the V gene TRBV7-2; no clear D gene. This CDR3 spans 15 amino acids. The V and J ends lost 9 bases and 7 bases respectively, with 22 bases between them. CDR1 SGHTA and CDR2 FQGNSA come from the germline V gene. DNA of the CDR3: TGTGCCAGTAGCCCGCCAGGCGGGAGAGAACAGCCCCAGCATTTT. It is translated as CASSPPGGREQPQHF. The full variable domain, with the rest looked up from reference TRBV7-2 and TRBJ1-5, is GAGVSQSPSNKVTEKGKDVELRCDPISGHTALYWYRQSLGQGLEFLIYFQGNSAPDKSGLPSDRFSAERTGGSVSTLTIQRTQQEDSAVYLCASSPPGGREQPQHFGDGTRLSIL.

The J gene is TRBJ2-5, the V gene TRBV5-1; weak D call: TRBD2 (6 bases). This CDR3 spans 13 amino acids. Looked up from germline, CDR1 is SGHRS and CDR2 is YFSETQ. The V and J ends lost 4 bases and 3 bases respectively, with 10 bases between them. CDR3 protein: CASSPDYKETQYF. DNA for the CDR3: TGCGCCAGCAGCCCGGACTACAAAGAGACCCAGTACTTC.

This rearrangement joins TRBV6-1 to TRBJ2-6; unclear D gene. This CDR3 contains 15 residues. Trimming stripped 2 bases from V and 7 bases from J, with 12 bases between. Germline CDR1 reads MNHNS; CDR2 reads SASEGT. Here the CDR3 reads CASSERFTGANVLTF. CDR3 nucleotide sequence: TGTGCCAGCAGTGAAAGGTTCACGGGTGCCAACGTCCTGACTTTC.

About this clonotype itself: Just one base apart from a much larger clone, this may be a read error. V is TRBV12-5 and J is TRBJ2-4; 10 bases line up with TRBD2. In germline, CDR1 is LGHNT, CDR2 FRNRAP. The CDR3 length is 12 residues. The chain's CDR3 is CASGLEAGGEFF. The CDR3 nucleotides are TGTGCTAGTGGTTTGGAAGCGGGGGGGGAGTTCTTC.

Turning to this clonotype: A much larger clone is a single base away; this may be a read error. V is TRBV2 and J is TRBJ2-2; D perhaps matches TRBD1 (6 bases). CDR3 length: 13 amino acids. CDR1 SNHLY and CDR2 FYNNEI come from the germline V gene. CDR3 residues: CASSERTAGELLF. DNA for the CDR3: TGTGCCAGCAGTGAACGGACCGCAGGGGAGCTGCTTTTT.

This clonotype was picked up a small number of times. V usage is TRBV20-1 and J usage is TRBJ2-7, with D tentatively TRBD2 (6 bases). V shed 5 bases and J shed 0 bases, with 14 bases lying between them. The CDR3 spans 14 residues. Looked up from germline, CDR1 is DFQATT and CDR2 is SNEGSKA (reference sequence). The CDR3 nucleotides are TGCAGTGCTCGTGGGGGACTTGGCTCCTACGAGCAGTACTTC. Protein sequence: CSARGGLGSYEQYF.

Only a few counts were recorded for this clonotype. The chain recombines TRBV12-3 or TRBV12-4 with TRBJ1-2; TRBD1 might be the D (6 bases). Trimming removed 5 bases from V and 8 bases from J, with 18 bases in between. This CDR3 comprises 14 residues. The CDR3 nucleotides are TGTGCCAGCAGTGTTGACAGGAGCTATGGAGGCTACACCTTC. Amino acids: CASSVDRSYGGYTF.

This clonotype showed up just a few times. This sequence joins TRBV3-1 and TRBJ2-1; 9 bases are a match to TRBD2. V lost 8 bases, J lost 4 bases, and 9 bases stayed unmatched. Germline V gene lookup returns CDR1 LGHDT and CDR2 YNNKEL (reference sequence). This CDR3 has 15 amino acids. The CDR3 nucleotides read TGTGCCAGCTCCACCCTAGCGGGGTCTTACAATGAGCAGTTCTTC. Protein sequence: CASSTLAGSYNEQFF.

This clonotype was seen a few times. The junction shows a germline mismatch at one end, possibly a read error. This chain's CDR3 is CASSQKQGNYGYTF. The CDR3, as DNA: TGTGCCAGCAGCCAGAAACAGGGTAACTATGGCTACACCTTC. The chain recombines TRBV4-1 with TRBJ1-2, with D perhaps TRBD1 (6 bases). Germline V lookup: CDR1 MGHRA, CDR2 YSYEKL. The CDR3 covers 14 residues.

As regards this clonotype: This could be a read error, since a much larger clone is one nucleotide away. V gene TRBV28 combines with J gene TRBJ1-5; 7 nucleotides match TRBD1. This CDR3 has 14 residues. Germline V gene lookup returns CDR1 MDHEN and CDR2 SYDVKM. The CDR3 region is CASSSNRGRQPRHF. DNA of the CDR3: TGTGCCAGCAGTTCTAACAGGGGTCGACAGCCCCGGCATTTT.

The rearrangement joins TRBV5-1 to TRBJ2-3, with TRBD2 identical over 13 bases. The junction had 15 bases not matched to a gene; V was cut back by 4 bases and J by 1 base. The germline CDR1 and CDR2 sequences are SGHRS and YFSETQ. The CDR3 sequence is 20 residues long. In DNA form, the CDR3 reads TGCGCCAGCAGCCTATACCCCGGGACTAGCGGGGCGACCGGCACAGATACGCAGTATTTT. It codes for CASSLYPGTSGATGTDTQYF.